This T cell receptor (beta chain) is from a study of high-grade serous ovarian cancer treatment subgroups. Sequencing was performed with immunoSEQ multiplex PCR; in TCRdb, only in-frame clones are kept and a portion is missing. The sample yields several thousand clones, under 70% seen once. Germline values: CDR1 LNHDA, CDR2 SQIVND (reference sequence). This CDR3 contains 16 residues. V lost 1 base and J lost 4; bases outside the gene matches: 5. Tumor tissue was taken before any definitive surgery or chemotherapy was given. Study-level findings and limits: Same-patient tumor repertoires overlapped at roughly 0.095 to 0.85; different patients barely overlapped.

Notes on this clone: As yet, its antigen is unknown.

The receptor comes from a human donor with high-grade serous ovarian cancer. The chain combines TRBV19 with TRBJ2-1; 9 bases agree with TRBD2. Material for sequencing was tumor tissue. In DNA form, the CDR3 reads TGTGCCAGTAGTATAGTCGGGACTAGCCCTTACAATGAGCAGTTCTTC. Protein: CASSIVGTSPYNEQFF.